One sample yielded the 12 T cell receptor beta chains listed below, sequenced in a study of Ad26.COV2.S vaccination and SARS-CoV-2 variants. Treatment: some 20 received Ad26.COV2.S at low or high dose, single or two shots; about 5 received placebo; per-sample allocation not given. The study sampled participants on day 63 after the first vaccine or placebo injection. Libraries were prepared by immunoSEQ multiplex PCR; TCRdb keeps only in-frame clonotypes and omits some of them. Here the sample spans 400,000 to 500,000 clones, roughly 90% being singletons. The sequencing used peripheral blood, collected in a trial of Ad26.COV2.S vaccine versus placebo. These receptors originate from a person aged 18-65 years who received the Ad26.COV2.S COVID-19 vaccine or a placebo.

The rearrangement joins TRBV7-2 to TRBJ2-5; 9 bases map to TRBD2. The CDR3 contains 16 residues. V trimming: 5 bases; J trimming: 0 bases; junction bases outside the gene matches: 7. From germline, CDR1 is SGHTA and CDR2 FQGNSA. CDR3 sequence: CASSEPAGGYQETQYF. The DNA for the CDR3 is TGTGCCAGCAGCGAACCAGCGGGGGGTTACCAAGAGACCCAGTACTTC. Supplemented by reference TRBV7-2 and TRBJ2-5, the full variable domain reads GAGVSQSPSNKVTEKGKDVELRCDPISGHTALYWYRQSLGQGLEFLIYFQGNSAPDKSGLPSDRFSAERTGGSVSTLTIQRTQQEDSAVYLCASSEPAGGYQETQYFGPGTRLLVL.

This clone appeared a few times. The chain uses TRBV19 and TRBJ2-4; a possible D gene is TRBD2 (5 bases). Trimming cost V 2 bases and J 4 bases, with 9 bases left between them. CDR1 LNHDA and CDR2 SQIVND come from the germline V gene (reference sequence). This CDR3 comprises 14 residues. DNA of the CDR3: TGTGCCAGTAGTATACCGGGATTGAAAAACATTCAGTACTTC. It translates to CASSIPGLKNIQYF.

The chain couples TRBV4-2 to TRBJ2-4; D is tentatively TRBD1 or TRBD2 (6 bases each). Germline V lookup: CDR1 LGHNA, CDR2 YNFKEQ. V lost 0 bases to trimming and J lost 2 bases, with 17 bases between them. This CDR3 has 18 amino acids. The CDR3 DNA reads as TGTGCCAGCAGCCAAGATGGGCCCGGAGGGGGGACCAAAAACATTCAGTACTTC. It translates to CASSQDGPGGGTKNIQYF.

The chain employs TRBV25-1 and TRBJ2-2; D is unresolved. This CDR3 region has 13 residues. V lost 4 bases, J lost 3 bases, and 6 bases lay in between. Germline V gene sequence: CDR1 MGHDK, CDR2 SYGVNS. CDR3 DNA: TGTGCCAGCAGTGCTGGGTACACCGGGGAGCTGTTTTTT. This sequence encodes CASSAGYTGELFF.

V gene TRBV3-1 (or the pseudogene TRBV3-2) combines with J gene TRBJ1-2; weak D call: TRBD1 (6 bases). The germline CDR1 and CDR2 sequences are LGHDT and YNNKEL (reference sequence). The V gene lost 1 base and the J gene lost 5 bases, with 8 bases spanning the gap. CDR3 length: 13 residues. CDR3 residues: CASSQAGDYGYTF. The CDR3 DNA follows: TGTGCCAGCAGCCAAGCAGGGGATTATGGCTACACCTTC.

This chain uses TRBV5-1 with TRBJ2-7, with D hard to call. V was trimmed by 2 bases and J by 3 bases, leaving 6 bases between them. The CDR3 extends over 12 amino acids. CDR1 SGHRS and CDR2 YFSETQ come from the germline V gene. The chain's CDR3 is CASSFYDYEQYF. The CDR3 DNA is TGCGCCAGCAGCTTCTATGACTACGAGCAGTACTTC. Full variable domain (remainder filled in from reference TRBV5-1 and TRBJ2-7): KAGVTQTPRYLIKTRGQQVTLSCSPISGHRSVSWYQQTPGQGLQFLFEYFSETQRNKGNFPGRFSGRQFSNSRSEMNVSTLELGDSALYLCASSFYDYEQYFGPGTRLTVT.

The chain employs TRBV18 and TRBJ1-1; the match to TRBD1 covers 7 bases. Trimming cost V 3 bases and J 3 bases; bases outside gene matches: 1. CDR3 length: 13 residues. CDR1 is KGHSH and CDR2 is LQKENI in the germline V gene. For the CDR3, the DNA is TGTGCCAGCTCACCCGGGACAGACACTGAAGCTTTCTTT. Protein: CASSPGTDTEAFF.

J is TRBJ1-6 and V is TRBV28, with D possibly matching TRBD1 (5 bases). Germline V CDR1 and CDR2: MDHEN, SYDVKM. The CDR3 sequence is 15 residues long. Trimming pared 6 bases from V and 13 bases from J, leaving 22 bases between. The CDR3: CASSQTSGASNPLHF. In nucleotides, the CDR3 is TGTGCCAGCAGCCAAACCTCCGGGGCTTCCAATCCCCTCCACTTT.

V usage is TRBV19 and J usage is TRBJ1-2, with D uncertain. The ends were cut back, 5 bases at V and 5 bases at J, with 18 bases in the middle. The germline gives CDR1 LNHDA, CDR2 SQIVND (reference sequence). The CDR3 consists of 15 residues. The CDR3 here is CASSSWTEEYYGYTF. CDR3 nucleotide sequence: TGTGCCAGTAGTTCGTGGACGGAAGAATATTATGGCTACACCTTC.

The rearrangement links TRBV12-3 or TRBV12-4 to TRBJ1-2, with D tentatively TRBD1 (5 bases). Trimming took off 6 bases at V and 8 bases at J, with 16 bases between the two ends. There are 13 residues in the CDR3. This CDR3 reads CASSRRESRGYTF. The CDR3 DNA follows: TGTGCCAGCAGCCGCAGGGAATCCCGCGGCTACACCTTC.

V is TRBV6-6 and J is TRBJ2-7; a possible D gene is TRBD1 (7 bases). Germline V CDR1 and CDR2: MNHNY, SVGAGI (reference sequence). This CDR3 comprises 16 residues. The ends were cut back, 0 bases at V and 4 bases at J, with 16 bases in the middle. The CDR3 nucleotides are TGTGCCAGCAGTTACTCGAAGGGCCAGGGGGGTTACGAGCAGTACTTC. Protein sequence: CASSYSKGQGGYEQYF.

The chain couples TRBV6-1 to TRBJ1-2, with 7 bases lining up with TRBD1. Looked up from germline, CDR1 is MNHNS and CDR2 is SASEGT. The CDR3 has 15 amino acids. The V and J ends lost 3 bases and 3 bases, in that order; junction bases with no gene match: 7. In nucleotides, the CDR3 is TGTGCCAGCAGTGAGCTGACAGGGCCCCACTATGGCTACACCTTC. As protein: CASSELTGPHYGYTF.